This entry features one TCR beta chain sequence. Its antigen is undetermined. The data were taken from a study of T cell responses to AZD1222 COVID-19 vaccine. Study-level findings and limits: White British donors predominated, females outnumbered males, and clonal diversity was possibly underestimated.

Trimming took off 3 bases at V and 3 bases at J, with 9 bases between the two ends. The CDR3 covers 14 residues. The V gene's germline CDR1 is MNHEY and CDR2 SMNVEV (reference sequence). Assay used: immunoSEQ multiplex PCR; TCRdb lists only in-frame clones, some missing. The sample records about 140,000 clones, approximately 90% being singletons. This specimen consisted of peripheral blood, obtained 28 days after the second AZD1222 dose. This sequence originates from an adult who received the AZD1222 COVID-19 vaccine. This chain joins TRBV27 and TRBJ1-5; D gene ambiguous. CDR3 bases: TGTGCCAGCAGTTTGAACCGGATCAATCAGCCCCAGCATTTT. This translates into CASSLNRINQPQHF.